Presented here are 19 T cell receptor beta chains from one specimen sequenced in a study of T-cell memory formation after mild COVID-19. Using its own MiXCR run on the 5' RACE reads, TCRdb lists one record per CDR3 protein. This sample has 450,000 to 650,000 distinct CDR3 sequences, with roughly 22% found just once. The source material was PBMCs or a T cell subset sorted from them (not recorded which). Source of these receptors: an adult woman who had mild COVID-19 (a few samples of this study predate the infection). Cell type and time point are not known.

This chain connects TRBV5-1 to TRBJ1-2, with 8 bases lining up with TRBD1. The V and J ends lost 2 bases and 5 bases, in that order; junction bases with no gene match: 8. CDR3 length: 15 residues. Per the germline V gene, CDR1 is SGHRS and CDR2 is YFSETQ. In DNA, the CDR3 is TGCGCCAGCAGCTTACAGGGGGACAGCTTTTATGGCTACACCTTC. It translates to CASSLQGDSFYGYTF.

CDR3 in amino acids: CASSFPTSGIDEQFF. The CDR3, as DNA: TGTGCCAGCAGTTTTCCGACTAGCGGGATTGATGAGCAGTTCTTC. The rearrangement uses TRBV12-3 or TRBV12-4 and TRBJ2-1; 11 bases line up with TRBD2. Trimming cost V 3 bases and J 8 bases; bases outside gene matches: 6. CDR3 length: 15 amino acids.

This clonotype was counted a few times. V is TRBV30 and J is TRBJ2-2, with D unclear. Germline V gene sequence: CDR1 GTSNPN, CDR2 SVGIG (reference sequence). V lost 5 bases to trimming and J lost 1 base, with 26 bases between them. The CDR3 is 19 residues long. CDR3: CAWLEPFLRPKKNTGELFF. The CDR3 DNA reads as TGTGCCTGGCTGGAACCGTTTCTTCGACCGAAGAAGAACACCGGGGAGCTGTTTTTT.

The rearrangement links TRBV24-1 to TRBJ2-3; 12 bases agree with TRBD2. Germline V CDR1 and CDR2: KGHDR, SFDVKD. Unmatched junction bases numbered 10, after V lost 4 bases and J lost 6 bases. The CDR3 runs to 17 residues. The CDR3 is CATSEPTSGRLSDTQYF. The CDR3 DNA sequence: TGTGCCACCAGTGAACCGACTAGCGGGAGACTTTCCGATACGCAGTATTTT.

The chain employs TRBV30 and TRBJ1-3; no definite D call. Germline V gene data show CDR1 as GTSNPN and CDR2 as SVGIG (reference sequence). The CDR3 is 17 residues long. The ends were cut back, 1 base at V and 0 bases at J, with 16 bases in the middle. The CDR3 here is CAWSAGIRTVSGNTIYF. In DNA, the CDR3 is TGTGCCTGGAGTGCTGGAATCCGCACTGTCTCTGGAAACACCATATATTTT.

This clonotype has only a few counts. V usage is TRBV10-2 and J usage is TRBJ1-2; D is unresolved. CDR3 length: 14 residues. The V gene lost 4 bases and the J gene lost 5 bases, with 14 bases spanning the gap. Germline CDR1 WSHSY, CDR2 SAAADI. The CDR3 coding sequence is TGCGCCAGCAGTGCCTGGGAGGGCCTTTATGGCTACACCTTC. It codes for CASSAWEGLYGYTF.

At least ten counts were recorded for this clonotype. The CDR3 nucleotides are TGTGCCAGCAGCTTGGGGGAAAACAGGGGGCTTGACGAGCAGTACTTC. It translates to CASSLGENRGLDEQYF. The chain couples TRBV5-4 to TRBJ2-7, with 9 bases lining up with TRBD1. This CDR3 comprises 16 residues. The V and J ends lost 0 bases and 5 bases, in that order; junction bases with no gene match: 9. CDR1 is SGHNT and CDR2 is YYREEE in the germline V gene (reference sequence).

The V gene is TRBV2, the J gene TRBJ1-1; the D gene is possibly TRBD1 (5 bases). The CDR3 is 15 residues long. The ends were cut back, 7 bases at V and 4 bases at J, with 19 bases in the middle. The V gene's germline CDR1 is SNHLY and CDR2 FYNNEI. CDR3 amino acids: CASITGAAGITEAFF. CDR3 nucleotide sequence: TGTGCCAGCATTACCGGGGCCGCCGGTATCACTGAAGCTTTCTTT.

This clonotype has just a few counts. The chain links TRBV5-1 to TRBJ1-6; D is uncertain. With 5 bases removed from V and 5 bases from J, the gap between germline ends came to 11 bases. Germline values: CDR1 SGHRS, CDR2 YFSETQ. The CDR3 contains 14 residues. The CDR3 region has the DNA TGCGCCAGCAGAAGGGTAGGGAATAATTCACCCCTCCACTTT. This translates into CASRRVGNNSPLHF.

The rearrangement uses TRBV6-5 and TRBJ2-3; possible D gene TRBD2, 5 bases. This CDR3 spans 18 amino acids. The germline V gene encodes CDR1 MNHEY and CDR2 SVGAGI. The ends were cut back, 5 bases at V and 6 bases at J, with 27 bases in the middle. CDR3 loop: CASSPNPGLWIITDTQYF. Written as DNA, the CDR3 is TGTGCCAGCAGTCCAAATCCGGGATTATGGATCATCACCGATACGCAGTATTTT.

This clonotype was seen more than once but under ten times. The rearrangement links TRBV15 to TRBJ2-5; possibly TRBD2 for D (7 bases). Trimming shortened V by 5 bases and J by 5 bases, and 18 bases separated the two germline ends. The CDR3 contains 15 residues. Germline CDR1 LNHNV, CDR2 YYDKDF (reference sequence). The CDR3, as DNA: TGTGCCACCAGCCGAGGGGGGGTTGGCGTTGAGACCCAGTACTTC. This gives the protein CATSRGGVGVETQYF.

This clonotype has at least ten counts. This sequence joins TRBV12-3 or TRBV12-4 and TRBJ1-3; D is unclear. There are 13 residues in the CDR3. Between the trimmed V and J ends, which lost 4 bases and 0 bases, there was a span of 4 bases. CDR3: CASSSSSGNTIYF. DNA for the CDR3: TGTGCCAGCAGTTCGAGCTCTGGAAACACCATATATTTT.

The rearrangement uses TRBV5-1 and TRBJ2-5; D tentatively fits TRBD1 or TRBD2 (5 bases each). CDR3 length: 15 residues. V was trimmed by 0 bases and J by 5 bases, leaving 14 bases between them. Germline CDR1 and CDR2: SGHRS and YFSETQ. Here the CDR3 reads CASSLGTGTVETQYF. In nucleotides, the CDR3 is TGCGCCAGCAGCTTGGGAACCGGGACGGTCGAGACCCAGTACTTC.

The CDR3, as DNA: TGTGCCAGCAGTTTCAGGGGCGGGGGCACCGGGGAGCTGTTTTTT. Amino acid sequence: CASSFRGGGTGELFF. J is TRBJ2-2 and V is TRBV12-3 or TRBV12-4, with D possibly TRBD2 on 7 matching bases. The CDR3 runs 15 residues. Trimming took off 3 bases at V and 4 bases at J, with 12 bases between the two ends.

This clonotype has just a few counts. This chain uses TRBV7-2 with TRBJ2-3; TRBD2 aligns across 11 bases. The junction had 9 bases not matched to a gene; V was cut back by 2 bases and J by 5 bases. Germline loops: CDR1 SGHTA, CDR2 FQGNSA. The CDR3 covers 17 residues. The CDR3 spells CASSLSYSGGAQDTQYF. Here the CDR3 DNA reads TGTGCCAGCAGCTTATCCTATAGCGGGGGGGCCCAAGATACGCAGTATTTT. Variable domain in full (rest from reference TRBV7-2 and TRBJ2-3): GAGVSQSPSNKVTEKGKDVELRCDPISGHTALYWYRQSLGQGLEFLIYFQGNSAPDKSGLPSDRFSAERTGGSVSTLTIQRTQQEDSAVYLCASSLSYSGGAQDTQYFGPGTRLTVL.

This clonotype was observed a single time. V and J are TRBV5-6 and TRBJ2-1; 10 bases map to TRBD2. This CDR3 is built from 16 residues. Per the germline V gene, CDR1 is SGHDT and CDR2 is YYEEEE. V trimming: 0 bases; J trimming: 12 bases; junction bases outside the gene matches: 12. The CDR3 spells CASSLGGGLAGARQFF. The DNA of the CDR3 is TGTGCCAGCAGCTTGGGGGGCGGCCTAGCGGGGGCCCGGCAGTTCTTC.

There are a few counts of this clonotype. This chain joins TRBV5-1 and TRBJ2-1; D may match TRBD1 or TRBD2 (5 bases each). Germline loops: CDR1 SGHRS, CDR2 YFSETQ. This CDR3 comprises 14 residues. Trimming removed 4 bases from V and 6 bases from J, with 14 bases in between. CDR3 in DNA: TGCGCCAGCAGCCGGGGCCCCAGCTCCAATGAGCAGTTCTTC. Encoded protein: CASSRGPSSNEQFF.

This chain connects TRBV3-1 to TRBJ2-5, with 10 bases identical to TRBD2. This CDR3 spans 16 amino acids. Trimming cost V 1 base and J 2 bases; bases outside gene matches: 4. Germline loops: CDR1 LGHDT, CDR2 YNNKEL (reference sequence). For the CDR3, the DNA is TGTGCCAGCAGCCAAGCAGTTAGCGGGGGGCAAGAGACCCAGTACTTC. Its protein product is CASSQAVSGGQETQYF.

The V call is TRBV9, the J call TRBJ1-4; D unresolved. The V end was cut by 5 bases, the J end by 8 bases, with 13 bases between. The CDR3 consists of 13 residues. Looked up from germline, CDR1 is SGDLS and CDR2 is YYNGEE. The CDR3 spells CASSRAPNEKLFF. The CDR3 bases are TGTGCCAGCAGTCGGGCCCCCAACGAAAAACTGTTTTTT.